This T cell receptor beta chain comes out of a study of siplizumab effects on memory and regulatory T cells. Only in-frame clones appear in the TCRdb table, and some are missing; sequencing was by immunoSEQ multiplex PCR. The sample lists more than 60,000 clones; roughly 96% were seen once. CDR1 and CDR2 from the germline V gene are MGHRA and YSYEKL. This CDR3 is built from 13 residues. Trimming removed 2 bases at V and 3 bases at J, with 8 bases between. This TCR was recovered from a human donor in good health. Material for sequencing was naive CD8+ T cells sorted from blood. V and J are TRBV4-1 and TRBJ2-7, with D unclear. CDR3 bases: TGCGCCAGCAGCCAACCAGGTTTCTACGAGCAGTACTTC. It yields the protein CASSQPGFYEQYF.